This TCR beta chain appears in the sequencing data of a study of post-analysis software for immune sequencing data. Study in general: Courses of disease covered relapsing-remitting, secondary progressive and progressive-relapsing multiple sclerosis.

Findings of the study overall: Five TRBV segments, TRBV5-6, TRBV5-1 and TRBV20-1 among them, were found more frequent in patients than controls.

Carried by the TCR beta cDNA libraries were unique molecular identifiers. Between roughly 1 and 10 million T cells gave rise to 450,000 to 650,000 cDNA molecules. TCRdb itself ran the PCR reads through MiXCR, one entry per CDR3 protein. The profile shows about 760,000 distinct CDR3 sequences, roughly 27% of them singletons. Details on this clonotype: Antigen specificity is unknown.

With 3 bases clipped from V and 2 bases from J, the junction kept 7 bases outside the gene matches. The germline CDR1 and CDR2 sequences are DFQATT and SNEGSKA (reference sequence). The CDR3 runs 15 residues. The sequence was obtained from a girl aged 5 to 17 with multiple sclerosis. This chain uses TRBV20-1 with TRBJ1-2; TRBD1 agrees at 9 bases. The source material was blood. CDR3 bases: TGCAGTGCTAGGGACCGGGACAGGGTGAACTATGGCTACACCTTC. Translation gives CSARDRDRVNYGYTF.